This T cell receptor (beta chain) emerged from a study of identical twins. The CDR3 extends over 15 amino acids. The germline V and J ends were trimmed by 0 bases and 4 bases, with 10 bases remaining between them. Germline-derived CDR1 and CDR2 are MGHRA and YSYEKL. Using its own MiXCR run on the 5' RACE reads, TCRdb lists one record per CDR3 protein. Of around 530,000 distinct CDR3 sequences detected, 12% to 15% appear once; the ten largest clones hold 0.44%. Study-wide points: With monozygotic twins, out-of-frame TCR alpha sharing exceeded what models estimated.

At least ten counts were recorded for this clonotype. Its antigen is not known. These same records also appear under a second study, on yellow fever vaccine responses in identical twins.

The sequencing sample was made of CD4+ T cells sorted from blood. The genes are TRBV4-1 and TRBJ1-5; unclear D gene. The source of this sequence is a woman aged 18-29 years in good health. In DNA form, the CDR3 reads TGCGCCAGCAGCCAAGAAGGCGGACCGAATCAGCCCCAGCATTTT. Translated: CASSQEGGPNQPQHF.